This T cell receptor beta chain was found in a study of monozygotic twins with inflammatory bowel disease. The CDR3 is 14 amino acids. The authors ran two nested PCRs of approximately 17 and 9 cycles on TCRalpha and TCRbeta cDNA. TCRdb re-called the 5' RACE reads and catalogs CDR3 proteins one per entry, DNA excluded. Reported are about 210,000 distinct CDR3 sequences; the ten largest clones contain around 7.7%. Notes on this clonotype: Its antigen is undetermined.

Study-level points and caveats: TCRbeta diversity (inverse Simpson) was lower in IBD patients than in healthy co-twins. Reduced clonotype sharing with other individuals was observed in IBD patients relative to healthy twins, especially with disease activity.

Sequencing was performed on blood. The chain uses TRBV12-3 or TRBV12-4 and TRBJ2-7. The clonotype was recovered from a human donor with ulcerative colitis or Crohn's disease, or a healthy co-twin of an affected twin (not recorded which). CDR3 residues: CASSLDSGLYEQYF.